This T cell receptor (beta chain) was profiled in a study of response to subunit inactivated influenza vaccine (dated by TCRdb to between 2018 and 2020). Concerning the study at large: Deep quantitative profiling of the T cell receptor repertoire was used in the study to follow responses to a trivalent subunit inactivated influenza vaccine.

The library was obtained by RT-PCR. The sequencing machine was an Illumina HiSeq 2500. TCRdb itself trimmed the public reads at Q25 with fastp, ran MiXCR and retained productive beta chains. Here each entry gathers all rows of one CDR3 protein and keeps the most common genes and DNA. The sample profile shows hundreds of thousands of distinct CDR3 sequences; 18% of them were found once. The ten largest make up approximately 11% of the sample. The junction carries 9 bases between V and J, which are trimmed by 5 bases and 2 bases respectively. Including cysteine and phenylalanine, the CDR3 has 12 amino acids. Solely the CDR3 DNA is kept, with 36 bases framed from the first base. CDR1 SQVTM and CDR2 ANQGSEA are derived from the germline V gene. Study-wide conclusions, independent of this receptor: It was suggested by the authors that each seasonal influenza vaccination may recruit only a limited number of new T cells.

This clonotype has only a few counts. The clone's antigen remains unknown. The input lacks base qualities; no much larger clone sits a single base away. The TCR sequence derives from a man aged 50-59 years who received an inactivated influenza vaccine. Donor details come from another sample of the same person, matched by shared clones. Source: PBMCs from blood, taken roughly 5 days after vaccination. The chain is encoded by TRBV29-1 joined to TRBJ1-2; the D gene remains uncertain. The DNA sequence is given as TGCAGCGTTCTCGACGGGAACTATGGCTACACCTTC. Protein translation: CSVLDGNYGYTF.